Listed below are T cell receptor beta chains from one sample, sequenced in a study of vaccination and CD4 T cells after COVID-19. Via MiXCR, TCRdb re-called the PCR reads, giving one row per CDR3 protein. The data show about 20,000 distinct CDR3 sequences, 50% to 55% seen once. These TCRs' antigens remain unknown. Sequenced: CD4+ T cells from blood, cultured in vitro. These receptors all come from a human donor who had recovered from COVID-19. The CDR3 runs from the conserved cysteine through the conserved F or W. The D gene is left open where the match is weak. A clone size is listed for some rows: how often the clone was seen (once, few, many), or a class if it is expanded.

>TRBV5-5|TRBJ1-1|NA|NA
CASSLDVANTEAFF
TGTGCCAGCAGCTTGGATGTTGCGAACACTGAAGCTTTCTTT
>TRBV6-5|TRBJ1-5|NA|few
CASSYAGRLSNQPQHF
TGTGCCAGCAGTTACGCCGGACGGCTTAGCAATCAGCCCCAGCATTTT
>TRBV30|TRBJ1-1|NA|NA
CAWSVKRSTEAFF
TGTGCCTGGAGTGTAAAAAGGTCCACTGAAGCTTTCTTT
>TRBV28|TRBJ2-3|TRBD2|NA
CASSPGGVLFSGSTDTQYF
TGTGCCAGCAGTCCGGGGGGAGTCCTCTTTAGCGGTAGCACAGATACGCAGTATTTT
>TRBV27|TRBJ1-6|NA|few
CASSLKLGTYNSPLHF
TGTGCCAGCAGTTTAAAGTTGGGCACGTATAATTCACCCCTCCACTTT
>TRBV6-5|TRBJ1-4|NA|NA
CASSYSDGPTNEKLFF
TGTGCCAGCAGTTACTCCGACGGCCCAACTAATGAAAAACTGTTTTTT
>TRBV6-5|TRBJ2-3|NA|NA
CASSYSDTQYF
TGTGCCAGCAGTTACTCAGATACGCAGTATTTT
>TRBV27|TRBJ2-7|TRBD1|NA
CASRDRAFLYSYEQYF
TGTGCCAGCAGAGACAGGGCCTTTCTTTACTCCTACGAGCAGTACTTC
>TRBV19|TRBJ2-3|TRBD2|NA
CASSIRGLAGDSTDTQYF
TGTGCCAGTAGTATACGGGGACTAGCGGGGGATAGCACAGATACGCAGTATTTT
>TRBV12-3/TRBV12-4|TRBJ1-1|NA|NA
CASSLRAAINEAFF
TGTGCCAGCAGTTTACGGGCAGCGATAAATGAAGCTTTCTTT
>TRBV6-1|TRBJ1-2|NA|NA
CASRLRALNDGYTF
TGTGCCAGCAGGCTCCGGGCTCTTAACGACGGCTACACCTTC
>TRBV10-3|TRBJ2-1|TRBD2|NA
CAISDGGGASYNEQFF
TGTGCCATCAGTGATGGCGGGGGGGCCTCCTACAATGAGCAGTTCTTC
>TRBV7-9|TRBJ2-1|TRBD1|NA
CASSLGQGGLNEQFF
TGTGCCAGCAGCTTAGGACAGGGGGGCTTAAATGAGCAGTTCTTC
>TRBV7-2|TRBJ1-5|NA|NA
CANSKDRNSNQPQHF
TGTGCCAACAGCAAGGACAGAAATAGCAATCAGCCCCAGCATTTT
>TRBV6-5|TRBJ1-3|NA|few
CASSYSNRGNTIYF
TGTGCCAGCAGTTACTCGAACAGGGGAAACACCATATATTTT
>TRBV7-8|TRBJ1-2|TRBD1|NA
CASKTGVDGGYTF
TGTGCCAGCAAGACAGGGGTTGACGGCGGCTACACCTTC
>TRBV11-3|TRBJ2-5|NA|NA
CASSLDSERQETQYF
TGTGCCAGCAGCTTAGATTCAGAACGACAAGAGACCCAGTACTTC
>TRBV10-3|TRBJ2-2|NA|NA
CAISETRTGELFF
TGTGCCATCAGTGAAACAAGGACCGGGGAGCTGTTTTTT
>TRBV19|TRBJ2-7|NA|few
CASSIDQGAGRGRNF
TGTGCCAGTAGTATAGATCAAGGAGCTGGAAGGGGAAGGAACTTC
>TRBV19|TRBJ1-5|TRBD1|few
CASRGQGGINQPQHF
TGTGCCAGCAGAGGACAGGGGGGCATTAATCAGCCCCAGCATTTT
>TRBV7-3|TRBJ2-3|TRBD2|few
CASSLWAGGQNTQYF
TGTGCCAGCAGCTTATGGGCGGGAGGGCAAAATACGCAGTATTTT
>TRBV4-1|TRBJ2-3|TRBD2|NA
CASSAELAGDIDTQYF
TGCGCCAGCAGCGCCGAACTAGCGGGAGACATAGATACGCAGTATTTT
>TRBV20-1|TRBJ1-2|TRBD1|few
CSAPPPQQGAYYGYTF
TGCAGTGCCCCTCCTCCCCAACAGGGGGCTTACTATGGCTACACCTTC
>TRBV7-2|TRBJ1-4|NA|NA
CASSRAATNEKLFF
TGTGCCAGCAGCCGGGCCGCAACTAATGAAAAACTGTTTTTT
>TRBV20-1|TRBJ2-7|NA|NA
CSAKLAAWSYEQYF
TGCAGTGCTAAGTTAGCGGCTTGGTCCTACGAGCAGTACTTC
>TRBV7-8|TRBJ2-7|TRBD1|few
CASSLAQDRGISYEQYF
TGTGCCAGCAGCTTAGCACAGGACAGGGGGATTTCCTACGAGCAGTACTTC
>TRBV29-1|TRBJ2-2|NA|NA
CSAGDRNTGELFF
TGCAGCGCCGGAGACAGGAACACCGGGGAGCTGTTTTTT
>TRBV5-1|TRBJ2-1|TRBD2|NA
CASTHPGGRTLDEQFF
TGCGCCAGCACCCATCCGGGGGGGAGGACTCTGGATGAGCAGTTCTTC
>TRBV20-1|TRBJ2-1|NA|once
CSAIKTGQRNEQFF
TGCAGTGCTATAAAGACAGGACAAAGGAATGAGCAGTTCTTC
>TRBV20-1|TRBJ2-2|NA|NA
CSASSTGEGTGELFF
TGCAGTGCTAGTTCCACCGGGGAAGGCACCGGGGAGCTGTTTTTT
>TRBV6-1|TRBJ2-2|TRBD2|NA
CASSRSGGALGRTGELFF
TGTGCCAGCAGCCGTAGCGGGGGGGCCTTGGGAAGGACCGGGGAGCTGTTTTTT
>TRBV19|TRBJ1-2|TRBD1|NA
CASTPSRGTGQGYTF
TGTGCCAGTACCCCAAGTAGGGGGACAGGGCAAGGCTACACCTTC
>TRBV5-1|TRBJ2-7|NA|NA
CASTPDGAYEQYF
TGCGCCAGCACCCCGGACGGGGCCTACGAGCAGTACTTC
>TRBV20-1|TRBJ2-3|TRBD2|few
CSTPERETDTQYF
TGCAGTACGCCCGAGCGGGAAACAGATACGCAGTATTTT
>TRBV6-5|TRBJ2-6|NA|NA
CASSFLVGALFSGANVLTF
TGTGCCAGCAGTTTTCTGGTCGGGGCCCTCTTCTCTGGGGCCAACGTCCTGACTTTC
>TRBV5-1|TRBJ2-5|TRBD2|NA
CASSPLAGVQETQYF
TGCGCCAGCAGCCCACTAGCGGGTGTCCAAGAGACCCAGTACTTC
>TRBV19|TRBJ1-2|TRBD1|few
CASGAWDSYGYTF
TGTGCCAGTGGGGCTTGGGACAGCTATGGCTACACCTTC
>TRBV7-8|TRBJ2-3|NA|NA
CASSHRGSGNTQYF
TGTGCCAGCAGCCACCGGGGGAGTGGAAATACGCAGTATTTT